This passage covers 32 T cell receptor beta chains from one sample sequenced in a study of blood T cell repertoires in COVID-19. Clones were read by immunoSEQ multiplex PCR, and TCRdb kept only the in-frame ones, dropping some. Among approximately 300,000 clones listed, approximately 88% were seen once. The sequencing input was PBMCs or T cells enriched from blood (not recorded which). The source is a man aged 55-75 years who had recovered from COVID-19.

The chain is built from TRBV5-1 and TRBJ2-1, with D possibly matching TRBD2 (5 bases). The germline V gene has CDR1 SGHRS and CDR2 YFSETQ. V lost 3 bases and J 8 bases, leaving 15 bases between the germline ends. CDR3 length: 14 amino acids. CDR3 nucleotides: TGCGCCAGCAGCTACTCGGACGCGGACTATGAGCAGTTCTTC. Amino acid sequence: CASSYSDADYEQFF.

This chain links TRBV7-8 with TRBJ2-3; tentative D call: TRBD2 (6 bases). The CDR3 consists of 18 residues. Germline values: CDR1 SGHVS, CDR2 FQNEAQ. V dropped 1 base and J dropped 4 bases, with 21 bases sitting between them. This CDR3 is CASSLVSGQGGQADTQYF. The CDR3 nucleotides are TGTGCCAGCAGCTTAGTCTCGGGGCAGGGAGGTCAAGCAGATACGCAGTATTTT. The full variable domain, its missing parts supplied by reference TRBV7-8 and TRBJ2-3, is GAGVSQSPRYKVAKRGQDVALRCDPISGHVSLFWYQQALGQGPEFLTYFQNEAQLDKSGLPSDRFFAERPEGSVSTLKIQRTQQEDSAVYLCASSLVSGQGGQADTQYFGPGTRLTVL.

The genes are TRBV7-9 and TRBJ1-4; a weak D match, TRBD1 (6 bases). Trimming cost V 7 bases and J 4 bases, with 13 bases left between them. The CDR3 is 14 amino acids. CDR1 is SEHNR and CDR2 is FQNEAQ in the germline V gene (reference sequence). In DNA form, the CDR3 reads TGTGCCAGCAAGCTCGGACAGAATAATGAAAAACTGTTTTTT. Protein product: CASKLGQNNEKLFF.

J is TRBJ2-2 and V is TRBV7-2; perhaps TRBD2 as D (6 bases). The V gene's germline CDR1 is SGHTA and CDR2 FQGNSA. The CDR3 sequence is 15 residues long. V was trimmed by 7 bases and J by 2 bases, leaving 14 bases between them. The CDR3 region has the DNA TGTGCCAGCATTGGAGGGCAGATAAACACCGGGGAGCTGTTTTTT. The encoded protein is CASIGGQINTGELFF.

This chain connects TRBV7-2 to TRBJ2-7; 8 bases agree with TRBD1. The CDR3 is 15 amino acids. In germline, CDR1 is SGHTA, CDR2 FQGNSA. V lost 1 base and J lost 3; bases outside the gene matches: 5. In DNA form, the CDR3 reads TGTGCCAGCAGCTTAGGGGGTACAGGGGGCTACGAGCAGTACTTC. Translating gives CASSLGGTGGYEQYF.

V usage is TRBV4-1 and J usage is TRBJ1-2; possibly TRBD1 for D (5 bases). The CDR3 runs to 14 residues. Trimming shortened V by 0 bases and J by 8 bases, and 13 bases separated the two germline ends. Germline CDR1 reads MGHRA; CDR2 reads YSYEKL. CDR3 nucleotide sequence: TGCGCCAGCAGCCAAGATTCGGGGGTCACGGGCTACACCTTC. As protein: CASSQDSGVTGYTF.

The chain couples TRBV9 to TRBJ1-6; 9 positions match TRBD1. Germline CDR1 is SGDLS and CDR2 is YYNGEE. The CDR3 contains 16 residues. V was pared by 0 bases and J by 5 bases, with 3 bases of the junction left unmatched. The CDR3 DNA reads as TGTGCCAGCAGCGTAGGAGGGACAGGGAATAATTCACCCCTCCACTTT. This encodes CASSVGGTGNNSPLHF.

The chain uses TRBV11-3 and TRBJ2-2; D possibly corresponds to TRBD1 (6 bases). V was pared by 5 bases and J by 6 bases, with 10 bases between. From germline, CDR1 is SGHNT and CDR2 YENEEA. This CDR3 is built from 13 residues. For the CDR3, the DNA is TGTGCCAGCAGCGAACGACAGGCCGGGGAGCTGTTTTTT. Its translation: CASSERQAGELFF.

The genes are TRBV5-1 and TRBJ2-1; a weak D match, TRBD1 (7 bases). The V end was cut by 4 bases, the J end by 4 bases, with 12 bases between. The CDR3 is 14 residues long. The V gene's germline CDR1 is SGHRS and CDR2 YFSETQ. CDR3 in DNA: TGCGCCAGCAGCGCGGGACAGAGTTACAATGAGCAGTTCTTC. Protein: CASSAGQSYNEQFF. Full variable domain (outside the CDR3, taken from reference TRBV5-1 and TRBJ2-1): KAGVTQTPRYLIKTRGQQVTLSCSPISGHRSVSWYQQTPGQGLQFLFEYFSETQRNKGNFPGRFSGRQFSNSRSEMNVSTLELGDSALYLCASSAGQSYNEQFFGPGTRLTVL.

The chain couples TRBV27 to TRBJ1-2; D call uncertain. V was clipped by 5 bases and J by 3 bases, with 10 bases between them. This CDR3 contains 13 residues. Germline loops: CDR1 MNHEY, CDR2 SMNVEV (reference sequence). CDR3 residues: CASSLEADYGYTF. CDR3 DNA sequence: TGTGCCAGCAGTCTCGAGGCCGACTATGGCTACACCTTC.

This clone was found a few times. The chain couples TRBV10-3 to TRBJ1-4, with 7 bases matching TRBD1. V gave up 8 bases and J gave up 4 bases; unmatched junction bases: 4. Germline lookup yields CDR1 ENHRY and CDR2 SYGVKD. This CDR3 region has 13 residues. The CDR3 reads CAIGDRDNEKLFF. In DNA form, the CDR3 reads TGTGCCATCGGAGACAGGGATAATGAAAAACTGTTTTTT.

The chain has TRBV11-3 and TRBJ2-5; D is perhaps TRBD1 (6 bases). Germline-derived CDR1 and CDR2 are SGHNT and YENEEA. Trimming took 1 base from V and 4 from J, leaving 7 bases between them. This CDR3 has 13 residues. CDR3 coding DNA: TGTGCCAGCAGCTTAGGGGGGCTAGAGACCCAGTACTTC. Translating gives CASSLGGLETQYF.

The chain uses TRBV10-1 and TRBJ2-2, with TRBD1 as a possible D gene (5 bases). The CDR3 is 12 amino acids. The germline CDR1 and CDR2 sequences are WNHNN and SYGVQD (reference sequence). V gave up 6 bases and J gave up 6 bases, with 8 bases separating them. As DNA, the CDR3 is TGCGCCAGCAGAGCAGGGTCCGGGGAGCTGTTTTTT. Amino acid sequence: CASRAGSGELFF.

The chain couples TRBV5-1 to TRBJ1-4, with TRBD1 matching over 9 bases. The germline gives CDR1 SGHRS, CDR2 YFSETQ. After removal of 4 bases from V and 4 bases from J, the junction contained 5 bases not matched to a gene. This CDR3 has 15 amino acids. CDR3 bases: TGCGCCAGCAGCGCACAGGGACAGGGTAATGAAAAACTGTTTTTT. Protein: CASSAQGQGNEKLFF.

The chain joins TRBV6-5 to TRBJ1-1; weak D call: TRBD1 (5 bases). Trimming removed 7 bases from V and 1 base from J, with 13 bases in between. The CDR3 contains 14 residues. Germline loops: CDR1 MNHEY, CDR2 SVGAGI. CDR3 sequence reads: CASIPSGGNTEAFF. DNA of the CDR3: TGTGCCAGCATCCCCTCCGGGGGGAACACTGAAGCTTTCTTT.

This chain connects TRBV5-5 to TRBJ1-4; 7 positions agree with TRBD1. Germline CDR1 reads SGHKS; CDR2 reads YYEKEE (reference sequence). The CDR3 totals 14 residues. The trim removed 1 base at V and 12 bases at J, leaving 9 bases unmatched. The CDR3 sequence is CASSLQGEREELFF. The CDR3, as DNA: TGTGCCAGCAGCTTGCAGGGGGAAAGAGAAGAACTGTTTTTT.

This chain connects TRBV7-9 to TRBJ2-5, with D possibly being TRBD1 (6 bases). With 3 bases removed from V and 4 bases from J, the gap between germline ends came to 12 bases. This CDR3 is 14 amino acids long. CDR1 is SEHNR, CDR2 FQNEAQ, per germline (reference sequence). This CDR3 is CASSLGRGSETQYF. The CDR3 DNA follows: TGTGCCAGCAGCTTGGGCAGGGGTTCAGAGACCCAGTACTTC.

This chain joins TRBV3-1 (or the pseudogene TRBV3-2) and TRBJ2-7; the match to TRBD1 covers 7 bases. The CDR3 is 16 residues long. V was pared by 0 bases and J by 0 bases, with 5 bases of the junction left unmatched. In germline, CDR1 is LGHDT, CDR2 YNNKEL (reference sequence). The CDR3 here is CASSQDSGQLSYEQYF. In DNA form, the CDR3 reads TGTGCCAGCAGCCAAGATTCGGGACAGCTCTCCTACGAGCAGTACTTC.

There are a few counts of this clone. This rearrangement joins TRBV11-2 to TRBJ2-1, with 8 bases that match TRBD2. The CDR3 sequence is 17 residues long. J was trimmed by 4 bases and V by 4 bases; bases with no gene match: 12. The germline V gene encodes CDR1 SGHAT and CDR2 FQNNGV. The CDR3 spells CASSSPLLADPYNEQFF. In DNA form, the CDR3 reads TGTGCCAGCAGCTCCCCACTACTAGCGGACCCTTACAATGAGCAGTTCTTC.

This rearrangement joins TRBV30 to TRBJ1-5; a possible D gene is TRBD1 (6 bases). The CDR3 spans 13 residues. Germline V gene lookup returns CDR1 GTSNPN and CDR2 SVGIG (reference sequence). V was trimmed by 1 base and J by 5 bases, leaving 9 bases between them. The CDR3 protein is CAWSEQGYQPQHF. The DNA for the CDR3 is TGTGCCTGGAGTGAACAGGGCTATCAGCCCCAGCATTTT.

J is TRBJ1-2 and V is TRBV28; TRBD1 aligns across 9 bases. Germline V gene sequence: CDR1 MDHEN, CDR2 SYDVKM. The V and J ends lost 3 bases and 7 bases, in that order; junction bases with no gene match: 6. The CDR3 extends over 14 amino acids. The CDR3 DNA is TGTGCCAGCAGTTTTCTGGACAGGGGACTTGGCTACACCTTC. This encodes CASSFLDRGLGYTF.

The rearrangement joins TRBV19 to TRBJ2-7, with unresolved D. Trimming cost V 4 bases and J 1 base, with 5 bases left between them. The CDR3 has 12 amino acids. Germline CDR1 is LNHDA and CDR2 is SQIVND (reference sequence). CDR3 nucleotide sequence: TGTGCCAGTAGTAACAGATCCTACGAGCAGTACTTC. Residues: CASSNRSYEQYF.

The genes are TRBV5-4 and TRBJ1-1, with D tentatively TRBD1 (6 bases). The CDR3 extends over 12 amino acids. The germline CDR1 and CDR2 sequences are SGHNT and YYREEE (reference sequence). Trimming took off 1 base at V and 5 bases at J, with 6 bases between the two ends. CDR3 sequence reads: CASSLRGTEAFF. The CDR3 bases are TGTGCCAGCAGCTTGAGGGGGACTGAAGCTTTCTTT. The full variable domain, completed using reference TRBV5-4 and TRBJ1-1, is ETGVTQSPTHLIKTRGQQVTLRCSSQSGHNTVSWYQQALGQGPQFIFQYYREEENGRGNFPPRFSGLQFPNYSSELNVNALELDDSALYLCASSLRGTEAFFGQGTRLTVV.

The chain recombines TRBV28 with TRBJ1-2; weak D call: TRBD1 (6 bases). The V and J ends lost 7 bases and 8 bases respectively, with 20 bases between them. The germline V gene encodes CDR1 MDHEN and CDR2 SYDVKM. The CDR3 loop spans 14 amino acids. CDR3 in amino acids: CASNLSGGPIGYTF. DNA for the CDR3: TGTGCCAGCAACCTCTCGGGGGGCCCTATCGGCTACACCTTC.

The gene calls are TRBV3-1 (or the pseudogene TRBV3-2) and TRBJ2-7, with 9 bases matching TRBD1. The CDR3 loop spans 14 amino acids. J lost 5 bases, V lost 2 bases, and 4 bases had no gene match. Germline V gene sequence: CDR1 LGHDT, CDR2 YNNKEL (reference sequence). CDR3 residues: CASSQWDRVNEQYF. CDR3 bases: TGTGCCAGCAGCCAATGGGACAGGGTGAACGAGCAGTACTTC.

The CDR3 nucleotides read TGTGCCAGCAGTTTACCCAGCGGGCGGGGGTCACCCCTCCACTTT. It yields the protein CASSLPSGRGSPLHF. The J gene is TRBJ1-6, the V gene TRBV27; D is perhaps TRBD1 (5 bases). Between the trimmed V and J ends, which lost 2 bases and 10 bases, there was a span of 15 bases. Germline CDR1 is MNHEY and CDR2 is SMNVEV (reference sequence). The CDR3 length is 15 residues.

The CDR3 DNA follows: TGTGCCAGCAGCAGCCGGGACAGAAACACTGAAGCTTTCTTT. This codes for CASSSRDRNTEAFF. This chain connects TRBV5-4 to TRBJ1-1, with 7 bases that match TRBD1. The junction had 5 bases not matched to a gene; V was cut back by 4 bases and J by 2 bases. The CDR3 consists of 14 residues. CDR1 is SGHNT and CDR2 is YYREEE in the germline V gene (reference sequence).

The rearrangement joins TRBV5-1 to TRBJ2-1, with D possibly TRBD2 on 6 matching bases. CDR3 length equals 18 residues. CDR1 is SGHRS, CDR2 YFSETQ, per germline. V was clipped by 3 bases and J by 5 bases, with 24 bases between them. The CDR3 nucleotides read TGCGCCAGCAGCTCTCACGCCGGGAGCTTAAAGGATAACAATGAGCAGTTCTTC. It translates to CASSSHAGSLKDNNEQFF. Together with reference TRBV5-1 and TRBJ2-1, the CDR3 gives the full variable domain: KAGVTQTPRYLIKTRGQQVTLSCSPISGHRSVSWYQQTPGQGLQFLFEYFSETQRNKGNFPGRFSGRQFSNSRSEMNVSTLELGDSALYLCASSSHAGSLKDNNEQFFGPGTRLTVL.

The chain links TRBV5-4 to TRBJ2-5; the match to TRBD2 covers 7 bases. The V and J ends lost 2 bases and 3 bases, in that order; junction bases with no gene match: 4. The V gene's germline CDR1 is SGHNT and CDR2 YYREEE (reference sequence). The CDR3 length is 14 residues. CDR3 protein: CASSLAAGEETQYF. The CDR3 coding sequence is TGTGCCAGCAGCTTAGCGGCGGGGGAAGAGACCCAGTACTTC.

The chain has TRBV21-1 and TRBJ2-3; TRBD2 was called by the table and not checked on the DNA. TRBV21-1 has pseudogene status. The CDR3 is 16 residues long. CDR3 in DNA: TGTGCCAGCAGCGAAATTGGGGTTCGGGGAGTAGATACGCAGTATTTT. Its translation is CASSEIGVRGVDTQYF.

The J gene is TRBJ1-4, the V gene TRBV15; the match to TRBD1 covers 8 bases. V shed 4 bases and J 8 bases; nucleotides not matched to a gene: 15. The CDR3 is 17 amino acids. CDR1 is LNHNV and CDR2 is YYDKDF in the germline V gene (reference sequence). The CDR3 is CATSIIRDRPVREKLFF. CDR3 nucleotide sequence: TGTGCCACCAGCATAATCCGGGACAGGCCCGTGAGGGAAAAACTGTTTTTT.

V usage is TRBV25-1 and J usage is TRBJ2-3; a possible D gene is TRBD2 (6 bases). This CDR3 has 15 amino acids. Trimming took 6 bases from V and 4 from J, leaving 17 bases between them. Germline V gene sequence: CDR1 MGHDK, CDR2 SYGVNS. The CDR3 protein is CASSYSGGRPDTQYF. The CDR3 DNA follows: TGTGCCAGCAGCTATAGCGGAGGGAGGCCAGATACGCAGTATTTT.